Below, 6 T cell receptor beta chains from the same sample are listed, as sequenced in a study of identical twins. TCRdb re-called the 5' RACE reads through MiXCR, storing one row per CDR3 protein. The repertoire has about 890,000 distinct CDR3 sequences, around 12% of them found once; the top ten carry around 1.5%. This sample also appeared in a second study, on yellow fever vaccine responses in identical twins.

The sequencing sample was made of PBMCs. These TCRs come from a woman under 30 in good health.

The rearrangement joins TRBV18 to TRBJ2-1, with 7 bases identical to TRBD2. Germline CDR1 is KGHSH and CDR2 is LQKENI. The V gene end was trimmed by 3 bases and the J gene end by 0 bases; junction bases not matched to a gene: 14. The CDR3 runs to 19 residues. The CDR3, as DNA: TGTGCCAGCTCACCCCGGGAAAAACTAGCGCAAAGCTCCTACAATGAGCAGTTCTTC. Its protein is CASSPREKLAQSSYNEQFF.

This clonotype showed up just once. J is TRBJ1-4 and V is TRBV15; 8 bases are shared with TRBD1. The J segment lost 6 bases and the V segment lost 5 bases, leaving 8 bases of the junction unmatched. The CDR3 length is 15 residues. Germline V gene lookup returns CDR1 LNHNV and CDR2 YYDKDF (reference sequence). The CDR3 bases are TGTGCCACCAGCTTAGGACAGGGTGATGATGAAAAACTGTTTTTT. This gives the protein CATSLGQGDDEKLFF.

The CDR3 DNA reads as TGTGCCAGCAGTGGGGCCGCATGGCAGACAGATACGCAGTATTTT. Amino acid sequence: CASSGAAWQTDTQYF. This chain uses TRBV2 with TRBJ2-3, with D unresolved. The CDR3 spans 15 residues. Germline V gives CDR1 SNHLY, CDR2 FYNNEI. V lost 4 bases to trimming and J lost 3 bases, with 14 bases between them.

This clonotype was counted ten times or more. The chain links TRBV7-8 to TRBJ2-7; D not resolved. Deletions cut 8 bases from V and 5 bases from J, with 16 bases between. This CDR3 comprises 13 residues. Germline assignment: CDR1 SGHVS and CDR2 FQNEAQ. The CDR3 DNA reads TGTGCCAGCGCACAAAATTTCCGGGACGAGCAGTACTTC. Amino acids: CASAQNFRDEQYF.

In this sample, this clonotype turned up many times. DNA for the CDR3: TGTGCCAGCAGTTCCCACCACAGGGGACGTGAATACAATGAGCAGTTCTTC. Amino acid sequence: CASSSHHRGREYNEQFF. The chain combines TRBV28 with TRBJ2-1, with 7 bases matching TRBD1. V was pared by 4 bases and J by 4 bases, with 13 bases of the junction left unmatched. The CDR3 has 17 residues. The germline V gene has CDR1 MDHEN and CDR2 SYDVKM. The variable domain in full, with the rest retrieved from reference TRBV28 and TRBJ2-1, is DVKVTQSSRYLVKRTGEKVFLECVQDMDHENMFWYRQDPGLGLRLIYFSYDVKMKEKGDIPEGYSVSREKKERFSLILESASTNQTSMYLCASSSHHRGREYNEQFFGPGTRLTVL.

This clonotype was seen only a few times. The chain combines TRBV29-1 with TRBJ2-3; D possibly matches TRBD1 or TRBD2 (6 bases each). Trimming removed 2 bases at V and 1 base at J, with 16 bases between. This CDR3 is built from 16 residues. CDR1 is SQVTM, CDR2 ANQGSEA, per germline. The CDR3 sequence is CSVERGRGAGTDTQYF. In DNA, the CDR3 is TGCAGCGTTGAACGGGGGCGGGGCGCGGGCACAGATACGCAGTATTTT.